The present T cell receptor beta chain was sequenced within a study of blood T cell repertoires in COVID-19. About the research overall: Sources were T cells, B-cell-depleted T cells, or PBMCs; the material itself was cDNA or gDNA.

TCRdb's table, derived via immunoSEQ multiplex PCR, lists solely in-frame clones and lacks some. The profile covers 120,000 to 150,000 clones, with 85% to 90% appearing a single time and 1% to 1.5% taken by the ten largest. CDR1 and CDR2 from the germline V gene are SNHLY and FYNNEI. V was pared by 7 bases and J by 4 bases, with 13 bases between. The CDR3 is 13 residues long. Clinical histories supplied by participants themselves formed the basis of cohort assignment. This chain links TRBV2 with TRBJ1-2; maybe TRBD1 (5 bases). Sequencing was done on a sample of PBMCs or T cells enriched from blood (not recorded which). The TCR was taken from a woman aged 25 to 39 with acute COVID-19. The CDR3 is CASTGGQSYGYTF. CDR3 sequence (DNA): TGTGCCAGCACCGGGGGTCAGAGCTATGGCTACACCTTC. The full variable domain, rest sourced from reference TRBV2 and TRBJ1-2, is EPEVTQTPSHQVTQMGQEVILRCVPISNHLYFYWYRQILGQKVEFLVSFYNNEISEKSEIFDDQFSVERPDGSNFTLKIRSTKLEDSAMYFCASTGGQSYGYTFGSGTRLTVV.